This T cell receptor (beta chain) came from a study of early stage breast cancer tumors (dated by TCRdb to about 2017). Turning to the overall study: Of the 16 invasive breast tumors, roughly eleven were found to be estrogen receptor-positive, progesterone receptor-positive and HER2-negative. About 70% of the 12 ER+/PR+/HER2- tumors were invasive ductal carcinomas, while the other four were invasive lobular carcinomas. A read coverage of roughly 10-fold per sample was achieved on average. A total of 2.5 million to 3 million templates, representing approximately 1,100,000 unique clonotypes, were detected across all samples.

On this clone: Its recognized antigen is unknown. No quality values exist for individual bases; no much larger clone is one base distant.

The paper as a whole reports these results and caveats: Repertoires from blood and normal breast were more alike than repertoires from blood and tumor, and in about 90% of the 16 patients, comparing each tissue with blood separated tumor from normal. Enriched TCRB sequences shared across patients were mostly commonly generated sequences, unlikely to play an important role in the tumor microenvironment. Sequencing bulk genomic DNA from unsorted cells could not capture chain pairing or functional markers like CD4, CD8 and FOXP3. Analysis by tumor subtype was prevented by the small cohort size. Compared with adjacent normal breast tissue, tumors had higher clonality and roughly 2.5-fold greater T cell density.

The study profiled bulk TCR beta-chain repertoires in matched peripheral blood, tumor and adjacent normal breast tissue taken from over 15 patients with early-stage breast cancer. Before surgery, whole blood (roughly 4.5-10 mL) was collected into EDTA tubes and processed within 2 hours. Peripheral blood mononuclear cells were isolated by Ficoll-Paque centrifugation in SepMate-50 tubes. PBMCs were cryopreserved in aliquots of roughly 2 to 4.5 million cells in about 90% FBS with around 10% DMSO and kept in liquid nitrogen. The Qiagen AllPrep DNA/RNA Mini kit was used for genomic DNA extraction. Every sample was amplified as two independent genomic DNA replicates, using roughly 0.45 ug for blood and about 1.6 ug for tumor or normal breast. TCRB sequencing of genomic DNA was carried out with the ImmunoSeq Intro kit according to the manufacturer's instructions. The multiplex PCR ran for roughly 29 cycles using proprietary primers and spike-in control sequences for absolute quantification. Single-end 150-bp reads were used to sequence an 87-bp fragment spanning the CDR3 and the flanking V and J genes. Each lane of an Illumina MiSeq using version 3.0 chemistry carried seven multiplexed samples, with two replicates per sample. In the original analysis: The vendor's proprietary pipeline handled the raw data processing, merging both replicates into a single result for each sample. A clonotype was defined as productive rearrangements that share the same V-gene family, CDR3 amino acid sequence and J-gene segment. Clonality was calculated as 1 minus the normalized Shannon entropy (Pielou evenness) of TCRB abundances. To estimate T cell density, the total number of templates was divided by the number of input cells, which was inferred from the amount of DNA input. Recon was used with default parameters to estimate total repertoire diversity and clonality. A clonotype counted as tumor-enriched if its abundance in tumor exceeded 0.1% and was at least 32-fold higher than its abundance in normal breast. As stored in TCRdb, this immuneACCESS dataset retains in-frame rearrangements with V and J assigned. A fraction of the clones does not appear; measured against another copy, unresolved V genes explain less than half of the discrepancy, and the remainder lacks a known reason. The V and J calls and the clone size are those of that table, but D and trimming were determined from the DNA. For this sample the table gives tens of thousands of clones, of which approximately 80% were detected only once. Roughly 25% of the sample goes to the ten largest clones.

This TCR came from a person in their sixties or seventies with breast cancer. Sequencing was performed on blood.

The CDR3 protein is CASSFQETQYF. The DNA is as follows: TGTGCCAGCAGCTTCCAAGAGACCCAGTACTTC. Recombination connected TRBV5-6 to TRBJ2-5; no D gene is confidently identified. The trim is 2 bases for V and 1 base for J, with a gap of 0 bases between the germline ends. The germline V gene specifies SGHDT as CDR1 and YYEEEE as CDR2. Including cysteine and phenylalanine, the CDR3 has 11 amino acids. Just the 33-base CDR3 DNA is kept, in frame starting at base 1.